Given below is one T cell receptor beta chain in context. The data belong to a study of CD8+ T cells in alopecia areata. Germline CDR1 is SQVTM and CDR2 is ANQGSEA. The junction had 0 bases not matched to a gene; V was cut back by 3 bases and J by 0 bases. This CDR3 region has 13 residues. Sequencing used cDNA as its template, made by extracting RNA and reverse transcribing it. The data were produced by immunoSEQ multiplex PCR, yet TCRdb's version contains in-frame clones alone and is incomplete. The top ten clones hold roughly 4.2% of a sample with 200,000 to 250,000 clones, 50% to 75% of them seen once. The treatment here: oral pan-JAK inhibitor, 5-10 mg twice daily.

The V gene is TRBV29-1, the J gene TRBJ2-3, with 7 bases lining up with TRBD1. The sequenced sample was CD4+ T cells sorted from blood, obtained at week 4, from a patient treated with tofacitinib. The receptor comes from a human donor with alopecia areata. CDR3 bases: TGCAGCGTTGAGGGACAGAGCACAGATACGCAGTATTTT. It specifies CSVEGQSTDTQYF.